This TCR beta chain was identified in a study of molecular identifiers for immune sequencing clone quantification (dated by TCRdb to 2017 to 2018). Concerning the study at large: In a replicate experiment, RNA from around 20,000 or 100,000 naive CD8 T cells was split into five aliquots, four of which were sequenced. This methods study benchmarked molecular-identifier clustering-based TCR repertoire sequencing (MIDCIRS) and TCR RNA copy counting, using CD8 T cells to do so. Broad study findings and their caveats: Without barcode sub-clustering, chimeric consensus sequences inflated TCR diversity; chimeras reached as high as 47%. The naive libraries included spiked-in Jurkat TCR RNA (around nine copies' worth), and this Jurkat TCR RNA is not part of the donor repertoire. Even against a background of about 960,000 naive CD8 T cells, spiked-in Jurkat TCR RNA amounting to a single cell's worth was reported to be detectable. Modeling estimated approximately 3 recovered TCR RNA copies per cell, compared with about ten by digital PCR, which implies about 30% capture efficiency. The sizes of highly expanded clones could end up underestimated when identical TCR molecules share a barcode. In CMV-specific effector cells, clones with more than 20 RNA copies accounted for over 98% of molecules, whereas in naive cells such clones accounted for under 1%.

Libraries of naive CD8 T cells were built from anywhere between about 17,000 and 1,000,000 sorted cells, with 10%, 30% or 50% of the purified RNA used. On a BD FACSAria II, naive CD8 T cells were FACS-sorted as CD8+CD4-CCR7+CD45RA+ and collected into RLT Plus buffer. To test detection sensitivity, Jurkat RNA equal to some 11 TCR copies was added to samples of roughly 19,000-1,100,000 naive CD8 T cells. Enrichment of CD8 T cells was done with RosetteSep CD8+ T Cell Enrichment Cocktail plus Ficoll-Paque, and ACK red cell lysis came afterward. Library preparation employed PCR. Sequencing relied on an Illumina HiSeq 4000. Preparation of bulk TCR libraries followed a previously described approach, with the TCR primers listed in Table S5. Purification of total RNA was performed with the Qiagen AllPrep DNA/RNA kit. Reads from multiple sequencing runs of the same library were pooled before analysis. Per the original workflow: Reads were retained only if an exact TCR constant sequence was present, and the retained reads were trimmed to 150 nt and grouped according to their 12-nt molecular barcodes. Within each barcode group, reads were sub-clustered at a 15% Levenshtein threshold, and quality-weighted consensus sequences were built per RNA molecule. Non-functional sequences were excluded, and lower-count sequences lying one edit away from another sequence were also excluded. On the basis of fitting two negative binomial distributions, barcode sub-clusters with fewer than 20% of the maximum read count were discarded. In-frame beta chains were kept once TCRdb had trimmed the public reads at Q25 with fastp and called clones with MiXCR. A single entry per CDR3 protein holds the most common genes and DNA from its merged rows. These V and J calls derive from TCRdb rather than the authors' analysis. The sample table holds about 640,000 distinct CDR3 sequences, of which less than 20% were seen once. The ten top clones hold roughly 0.9% of the sample.

CDR1 and CDR2, per the germline V gene (reference sequence), are DFQATT and SNEGSKA. V loses 0 bases at its end and J loses 9 bases; junction bases beyond the gene matches: 8. CDR3 length: 15 amino acids, cysteine to phenylalanine. CDR3 DNA is the only sequence kept; it has 45 bases, read in frame from the first base. This clonotype was detected only a few times. The antigen it binds to is not known. No quality values exist for individual bases; no much larger clone is one base distant. Sequenced: naive CD8+ T cells from blood, with Jurkat cell RNA spiked in. Taken with the paper, the label for cell subset or site translates to: FACS-sorted CD8+CD4-CCR7+CD45RA+ naive T cells. The sequence is built from TRBV20-1 and TRBJ1-6; 7 bases in between match TRBD1. The receptor was derived from a human donor in good health. Some libraries in this study had Jurkat cell RNA spiked in. The nucleotides are TGCAGTGCTAGAGATCCGGAGGGGGCGCGTTCACCCCTCCACTTT. Translated, it gives CSARDPEGARSPLHF.